This T cell receptor beta chain was sequenced in a study of T and B cells in COVID-19 patients. Study information: Critical illness requiring mechanical ventilation or extracorporeal membrane oxygenation affected about 65% of the 20 active-infection patients.

Notes on this clonotype: Its antigen remains unknown.

TRB was amplified from about 260-540 ng of blood genomic DNA. BIOMED2 TRB-A/B primer pools were used in multiplex TRB PCR. One entry per CDR3 protein, called by TCRdb with MiXCR from the multiplex PCR reads. The sample lists tens of thousands of distinct CDR3 sequences, about 30% seen once, with roughly 1.7% in the top ten. Study results and limitations: Sorted SARS-CoV-2-responsive or tetramer+ T cells and CD4+, regulatory and CD8+ subsets were not yet sequenced. Patients with COVID-19 reportedly showed strongly skewed T cell receptor beta variable and joining gene usage.

The V gene end was trimmed by 6 bases and the J gene end by 2 bases; junction bases not matched to a gene: 14. Looked up from germline, CDR1 is WSHSY and CDR2 is SAAADI. This CDR3 comprises 18 residues. The clonotype originates from a human donor who had recovered from COVID-19. The sample taken for sequencing was blood. This chain connects TRBV10-2 to TRBJ2-1, with 9 bases that match TRBD2. The CDR3 DNA is TGCGCCAGCAGCCCCGCGAGAAGCGGGAGGTCCCCCTACAATGAGCAGTTCTTC. It yields the protein CASSPARSGRSPYNEQFF.